This entry concerns a single T cell receptor (beta chain). This record belongs to a study of a mutant IDH1 vaccine in newly diagnosed glioma. Assay: immunoSEQ multiplex PCR; the TCRdb copy retains only in-frame clones and omits some. Altogether about 21,000 clones are present, around 85% being singletons, with the ten largest covering 5% to 5.5%. As to time point: baseline, week 1 (first vaccination visit). Noted treatment: pre-vaccination baseline after standard-of-care therapy. Germline V gene data show CDR1 as LGHNA and CDR2 as YNFKEQ. This CDR3 is 15 amino acids long. The V and J ends lost 0 bases and 0 bases, in that order; junction bases with no gene match: 0.

The chain joins TRBV4-2 to TRBJ1-2, with 8 bases that match TRBD1. The clonotype comes from a man in his forties or fifties with glioma. The sequences come from PBMCs, collected from a glioma patient treated with radiotherapy, temozolomide or both. The CDR3 is CASSQEDRANYGYTF. As DNA, the CDR3 is TGTGCCAGCAGCCAAGAGGACAGGGCTAACTATGGCTACACCTTC.